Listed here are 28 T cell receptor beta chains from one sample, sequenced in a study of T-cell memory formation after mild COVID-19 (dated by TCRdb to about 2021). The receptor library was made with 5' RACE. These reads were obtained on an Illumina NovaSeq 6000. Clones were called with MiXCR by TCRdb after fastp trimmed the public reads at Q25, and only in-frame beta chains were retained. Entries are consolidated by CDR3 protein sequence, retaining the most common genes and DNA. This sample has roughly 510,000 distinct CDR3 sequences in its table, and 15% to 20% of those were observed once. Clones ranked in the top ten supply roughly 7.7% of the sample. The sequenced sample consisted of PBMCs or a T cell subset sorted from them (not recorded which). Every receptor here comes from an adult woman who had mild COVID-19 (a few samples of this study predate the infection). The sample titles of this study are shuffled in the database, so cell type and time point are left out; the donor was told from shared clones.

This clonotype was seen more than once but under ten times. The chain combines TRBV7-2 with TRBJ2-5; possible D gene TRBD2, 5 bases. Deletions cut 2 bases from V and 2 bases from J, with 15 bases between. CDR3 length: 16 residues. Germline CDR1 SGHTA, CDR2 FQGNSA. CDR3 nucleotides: TGTGCCAGCAGCTTATTCCCGGCGACGGGACAAGAGACCCAGTACTTC. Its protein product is CASSLFPATGQETQYF.

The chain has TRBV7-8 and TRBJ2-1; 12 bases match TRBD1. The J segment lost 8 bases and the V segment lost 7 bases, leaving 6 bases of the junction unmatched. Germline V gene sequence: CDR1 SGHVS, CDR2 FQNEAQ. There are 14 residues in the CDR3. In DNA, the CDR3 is TGTGCCAGCAACCCGGGACAGGGGGCCGATGAGCAGTTCTTC. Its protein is CASNPGQGADEQFF.

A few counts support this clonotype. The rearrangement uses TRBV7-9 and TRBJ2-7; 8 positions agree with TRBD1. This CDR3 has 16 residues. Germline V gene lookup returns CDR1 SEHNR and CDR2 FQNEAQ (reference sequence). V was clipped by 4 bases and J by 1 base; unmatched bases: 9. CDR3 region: CASSSAQGARSYEQYF. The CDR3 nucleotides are TGTGCCAGCAGCTCCGCTCAGGGGGCGAGGTCCTACGAGCAGTACTTC.

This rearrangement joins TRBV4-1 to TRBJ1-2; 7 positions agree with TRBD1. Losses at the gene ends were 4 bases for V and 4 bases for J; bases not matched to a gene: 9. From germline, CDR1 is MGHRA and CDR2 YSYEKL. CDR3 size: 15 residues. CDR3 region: CASSLQQGIGYGYTF. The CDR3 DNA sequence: TGCGCCAGCAGCCTCCAACAGGGGATTGGCTATGGCTACACCTTC.

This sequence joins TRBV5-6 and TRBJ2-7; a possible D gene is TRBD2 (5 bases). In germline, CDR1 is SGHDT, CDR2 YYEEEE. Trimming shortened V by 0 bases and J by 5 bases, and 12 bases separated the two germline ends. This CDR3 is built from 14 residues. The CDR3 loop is CASSLGLAAHEQYF. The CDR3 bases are TGTGCCAGCAGCTTGGGCCTAGCCGCTCACGAGCAGTACTTC.

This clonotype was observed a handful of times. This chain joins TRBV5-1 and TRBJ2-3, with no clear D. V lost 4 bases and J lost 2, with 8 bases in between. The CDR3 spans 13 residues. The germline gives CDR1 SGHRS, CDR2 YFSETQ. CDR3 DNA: TGCGCCAGCAGCCCCAGCAACACAGATACGCAGTATTTT. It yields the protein CASSPSNTDTQYF.

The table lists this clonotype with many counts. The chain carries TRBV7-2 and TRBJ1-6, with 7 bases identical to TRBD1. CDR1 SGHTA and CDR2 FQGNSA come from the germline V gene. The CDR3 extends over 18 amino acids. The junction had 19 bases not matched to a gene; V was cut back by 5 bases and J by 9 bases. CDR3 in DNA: TGTGCCAGCAGCACCCAGTGGGTAGGGGGCATTAGTGGTTCACCCCTCCACTTT. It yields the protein CASSTQWVGGISGSPLHF.

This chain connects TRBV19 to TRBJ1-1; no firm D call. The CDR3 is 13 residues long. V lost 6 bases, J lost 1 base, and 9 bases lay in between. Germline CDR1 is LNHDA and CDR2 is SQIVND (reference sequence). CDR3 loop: CASRQEANTEAFF. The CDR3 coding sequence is TGTGCCAGTAGGCAAGAGGCGAACACTGAAGCTTTCTTT.

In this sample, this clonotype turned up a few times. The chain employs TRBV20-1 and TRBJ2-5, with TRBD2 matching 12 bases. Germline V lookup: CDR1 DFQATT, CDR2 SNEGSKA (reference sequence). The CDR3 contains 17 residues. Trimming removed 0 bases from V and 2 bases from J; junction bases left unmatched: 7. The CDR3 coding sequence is TGCAGTGCTAGAGATTCACTAGCGGGAGGTCTACAAGAGACCCAGTACTTC. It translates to CSARDSLAGGLQETQYF.

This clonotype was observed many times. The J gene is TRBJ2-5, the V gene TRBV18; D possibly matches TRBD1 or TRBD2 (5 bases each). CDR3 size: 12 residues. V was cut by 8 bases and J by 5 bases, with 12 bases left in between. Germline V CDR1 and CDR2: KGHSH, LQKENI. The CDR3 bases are TGTGCCAGCAGCCCGGGGCAGGAGACCCAGTACTTC. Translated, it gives CASSPGQETQYF.

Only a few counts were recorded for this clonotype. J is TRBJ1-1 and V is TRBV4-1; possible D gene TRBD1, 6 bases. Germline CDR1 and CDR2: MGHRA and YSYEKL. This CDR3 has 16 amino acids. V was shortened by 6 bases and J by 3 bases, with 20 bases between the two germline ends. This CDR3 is CASSGRGGVFDTEAFF. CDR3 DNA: TGCGCCAGCAGTGGGAGGGGGGGAGTTTTTGACACTGAAGCTTTCTTT.

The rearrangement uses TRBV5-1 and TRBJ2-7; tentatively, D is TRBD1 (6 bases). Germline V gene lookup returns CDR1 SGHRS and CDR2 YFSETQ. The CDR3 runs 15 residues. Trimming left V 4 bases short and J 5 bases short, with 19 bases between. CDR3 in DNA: TGCGCCAGCAGCAAGACAGGCCCTTTAGGGAACGAGCAGTACTTC. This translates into CASSKTGPLGNEQYF.

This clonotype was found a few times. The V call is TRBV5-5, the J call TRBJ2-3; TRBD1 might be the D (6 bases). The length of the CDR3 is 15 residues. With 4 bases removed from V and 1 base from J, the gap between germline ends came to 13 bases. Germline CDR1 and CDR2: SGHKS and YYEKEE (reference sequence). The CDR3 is CASSLRGFRTDTQYF. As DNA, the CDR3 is TGTGCCAGCAGCCTCAGGGGATTTCGCACAGATACGCAGTATTTT.

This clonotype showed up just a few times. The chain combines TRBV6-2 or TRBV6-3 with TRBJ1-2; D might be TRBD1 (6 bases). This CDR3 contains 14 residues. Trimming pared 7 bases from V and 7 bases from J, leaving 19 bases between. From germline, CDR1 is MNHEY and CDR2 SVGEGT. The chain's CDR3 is CASTRSGGAFGYTF. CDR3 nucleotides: TGTGCCAGCACCCGGTCCGGGGGCGCTTTTGGCTACACCTTC.

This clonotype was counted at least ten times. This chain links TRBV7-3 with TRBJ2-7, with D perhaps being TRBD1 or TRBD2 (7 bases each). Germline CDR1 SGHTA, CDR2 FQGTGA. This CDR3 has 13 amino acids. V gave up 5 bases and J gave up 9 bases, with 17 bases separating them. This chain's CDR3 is CASSPQGGQRQYF. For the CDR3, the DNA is TGTGCCAGCAGCCCTCAGGGGGGGCAGAGGCAGTACTTC.

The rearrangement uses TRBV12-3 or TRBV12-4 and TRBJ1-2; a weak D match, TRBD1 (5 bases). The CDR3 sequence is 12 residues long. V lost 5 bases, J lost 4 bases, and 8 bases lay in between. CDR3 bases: TGTGCCAGCAGTCGCGGGGGCTATGGCTACACCTTC. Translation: CASSRGGYGYTF.

The CDR3 coding sequence is TGTGCCAGCAGCTCGGGAGTGCTCGGAAATTCACCCCTCCACTTT. It is translated as CASSSGVLGNSPLHF. The gene calls are TRBV7-9 and TRBJ1-6; D gene unclear. The CDR3 runs 15 residues. Germline V gives CDR1 SEHNR, CDR2 FQNEAQ (reference sequence). Trimming shortened V by 4 bases and J by 7 bases, and 14 bases separated the two germline ends.

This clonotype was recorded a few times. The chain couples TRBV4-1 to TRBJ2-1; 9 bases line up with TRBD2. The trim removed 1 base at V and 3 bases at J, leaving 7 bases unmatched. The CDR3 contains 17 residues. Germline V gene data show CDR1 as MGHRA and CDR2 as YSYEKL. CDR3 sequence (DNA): TGCGCCAGCAGCCAAGGAGCTGGTAGCGGGGGCTACAATGAGCAGTTCTTC. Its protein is CASSQGAGSGGYNEQFF.

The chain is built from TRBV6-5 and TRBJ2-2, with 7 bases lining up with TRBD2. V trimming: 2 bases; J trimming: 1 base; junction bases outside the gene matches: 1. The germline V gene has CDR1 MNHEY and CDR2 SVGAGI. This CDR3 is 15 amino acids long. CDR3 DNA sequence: TGTGCCAGCAGTTACCAGCGGGGGAACACCGGGGAGCTGTTTTTT. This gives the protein CASSYQRGNTGELFF.

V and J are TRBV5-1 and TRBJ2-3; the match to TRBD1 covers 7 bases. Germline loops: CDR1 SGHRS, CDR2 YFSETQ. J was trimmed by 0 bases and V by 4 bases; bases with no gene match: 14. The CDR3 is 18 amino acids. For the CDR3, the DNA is TGCGCCAGCAGCCCTTCGGGGCCCACAGGGGTCAGCACAGATACGCAGTATTTT. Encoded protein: CASSPSGPTGVSTDTQYF.

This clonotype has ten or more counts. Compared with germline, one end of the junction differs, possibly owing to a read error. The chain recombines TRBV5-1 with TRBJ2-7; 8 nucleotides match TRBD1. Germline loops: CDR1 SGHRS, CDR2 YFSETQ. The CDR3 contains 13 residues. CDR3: CASSLDRAYEQYF. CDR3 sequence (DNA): TGTGCCAGCAGTTTGGACAGGGCCTACGAGCAGTACTTC.

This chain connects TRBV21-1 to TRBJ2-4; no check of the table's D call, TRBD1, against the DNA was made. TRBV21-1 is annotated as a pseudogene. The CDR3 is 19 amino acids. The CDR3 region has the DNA TGTGCCAGCAGCAAAGCCCCCCGGGGGGCATCGGGAGCCAAAAACATTCAGTACTTC. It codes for CASSKAPRGASGAKNIQYF.

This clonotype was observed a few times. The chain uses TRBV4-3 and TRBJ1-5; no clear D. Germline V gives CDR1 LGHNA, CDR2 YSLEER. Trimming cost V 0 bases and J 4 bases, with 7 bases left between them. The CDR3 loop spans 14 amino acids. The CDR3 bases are TGCGCCAGCAGCCAAGATACGACTAATCAGCCCCAGCATTTT. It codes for CASSQDTTNQPQHF.

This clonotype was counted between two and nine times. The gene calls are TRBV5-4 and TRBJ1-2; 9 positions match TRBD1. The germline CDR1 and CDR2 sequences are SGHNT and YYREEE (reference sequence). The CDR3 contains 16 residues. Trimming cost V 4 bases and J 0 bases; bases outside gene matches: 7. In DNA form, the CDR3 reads TGTGCCAGCAGCCTCGGACAGGGGACGACTAACTATGGCTACACCTTC. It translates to CASSLGQGTTNYGYTF. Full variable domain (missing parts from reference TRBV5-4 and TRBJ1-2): ETGVTQSPTHLIKTRGQQVTLRCSSQSGHNTVSWYQQALGQGPQFIFQYYREEENGRGNFPPRFSGLQFPNYSSELNVNALELDDSALYLCASSLGQGTTNYGYTFGSGTRLTVV.

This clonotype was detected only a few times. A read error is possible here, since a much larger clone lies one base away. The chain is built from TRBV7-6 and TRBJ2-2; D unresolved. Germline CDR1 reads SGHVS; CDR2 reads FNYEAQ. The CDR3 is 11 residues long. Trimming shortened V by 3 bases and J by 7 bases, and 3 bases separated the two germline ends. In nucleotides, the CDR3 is TGTGCCAGCAGCTTTCTCGGGGAGCTGTTTTTT. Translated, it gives CASSFLGELFF.

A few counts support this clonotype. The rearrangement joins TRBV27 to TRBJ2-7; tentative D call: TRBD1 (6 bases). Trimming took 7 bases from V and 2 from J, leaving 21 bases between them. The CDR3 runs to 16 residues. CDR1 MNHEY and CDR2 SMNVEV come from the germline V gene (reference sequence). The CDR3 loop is CASTYAARGSTYEQYF. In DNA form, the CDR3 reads TGTGCCAGCACTTACGCAGCGAGGGGGTCCACCTACGAGCAGTACTTC.

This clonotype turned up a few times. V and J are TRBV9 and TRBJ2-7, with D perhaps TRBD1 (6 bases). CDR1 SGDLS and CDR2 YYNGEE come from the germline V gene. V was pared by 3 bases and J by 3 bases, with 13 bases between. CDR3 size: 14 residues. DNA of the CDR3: TGTGCCAGCAGCGAAAGACAGGCTAACTACGAGCAGTACTTC. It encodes CASSERQANYEQYF.

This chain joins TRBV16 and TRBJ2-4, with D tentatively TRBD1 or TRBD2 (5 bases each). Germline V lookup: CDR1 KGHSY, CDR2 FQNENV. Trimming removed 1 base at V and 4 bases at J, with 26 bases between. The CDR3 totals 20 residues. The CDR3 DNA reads TGTGCCAGCAGCCAATTAGAAAGGGCAGGGAGTACACGGCGGAAAAACATTCAGTACTTC. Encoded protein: CASSQLERAGSTRRKNIQYF.